The 30 T cell receptor beta chains given below trace back to one sample, sequenced in a study of blood T cell repertoires in COVID-19. Assay used: immunoSEQ multiplex PCR; TCRdb lists only in-frame clones, some missing. The data hold some 110,000 clones, with around nine tenths observed a single time. The specimen was peripheral blood. The receptors come from a human donor in a cohort sampled during active COVID-19.

The chain carries TRBV13 and TRBJ2-2; D not resolved. Per the germline V gene, CDR1 is PRHDT and CDR2 is FYEKMQ (reference sequence). The CDR3 runs 12 residues. The V end was cut by 0 bases, the J end by 8 bases, with 4 bases between. The CDR3 loop reads CASSLGAGELFF. In DNA form, the CDR3 reads TGTGCCAGCAGCTTAGGAGCGGGGGAGCTGTTTTTT.

This sequence joins TRBV6-6 and TRBJ1-6, with 10 bases identical to TRBD1. The length of the CDR3 is 13 residues. J gave up 10 bases and V 8 bases, and 5 bases lay outside the gene matches. Per germline, CDR1 MNHNY and CDR2 SVGAGI (reference sequence). The CDR3 DNA is TGTGCCAGCGGGGACAGGGGTTACTCACCCCTCCACTTT. Amino acids: CASGDRGYSPLHF.

The table lists this clone with a count of one. The chain recombines TRBV28 with TRBJ1-6, with 8 bases that match TRBD1. Unmatched junction bases numbered 16, after V lost 5 bases and J lost 10 bases. The CDR3 runs 17 residues. The germline gives CDR1 MDHEN, CDR2 SYDVKM. CDR3 nucleotide sequence: TGTGCCAGCAGTCCCCCCAGGGGGCGAAGGTTCGAGTCACCCCTCCACTTT. Translating it yields CASSPPRGRRFESPLHF.

This clone was recorded only once. This chain links TRBV6-1 with TRBJ2-4; possibly TRBD1 for D (5 bases). Deletions cut 1 base from V and 7 bases from J, with 14 bases between. Germline V gene data show CDR1 as MNHNS and CDR2 as SASEGT. This CDR3 is 15 amino acids long. CDR3 amino acids: CASSEEGQGGNIQYF. CDR3 bases: TGTGCCAGCAGTGAAGAAGGTCAGGGTGGGAACATTCAGTACTTC.

The chain uses TRBV7-2 and TRBJ1-4, with 7 bases matching TRBD1. Germline V gene lookup returns CDR1 SGHTA and CDR2 FQGNSA. The CDR3 loop spans 14 amino acids. The V segment lost 5 bases and the J segment 7 bases; nucleotides outside the gene matches: 7. CDR3 in amino acids: CASSVRGDGEKLFF. CDR3 DNA: TGTGCCAGCAGCGTCAGGGGGGACGGTGAAAAACTGTTTTTT.

This sequence joins TRBV5-6 and TRBJ2-7; D uncertain. Germline V gives CDR1 SGHDT, CDR2 YYEEEE. Trimming cost V 5 bases and J 0 bases, with 15 bases left between them. CDR3 length equals 15 residues. CDR3 in amino acids: CASSRYILRSYEQYF. The DNA of the CDR3 is TGTGCCAGCAGTCGTTATATCCTCCGCTCCTACGAGCAGTACTTC.

The V and J genes are TRBV13 and TRBJ2-7, with unresolved D. The CDR3 covers 13 residues. V gave up 5 bases and J gave up 0 bases, with 8 bases separating them. Looked up from germline, CDR1 is PRHDT and CDR2 is FYEKMQ (reference sequence). The CDR3 sequence is CASSPPSSYEQYF. CDR3 sequence (DNA): TGTGCCAGCAGCCCACCCAGCTCCTACGAGCAGTACTTC.

The chain combines TRBV7-2 with TRBJ2-1; 9 nucleotides line up with TRBD2. This CDR3 region has 15 residues. The V segment lost 4 bases and the J segment 8 bases; nucleotides outside the gene matches: 9. CDR1 and CDR2 (germline): SGHTA, FQGNSA. Written as DNA, the CDR3 is TGTGCCAGCAGCTCCTTAGCGGGAGTCGGCTATGAGCAGTTCTTC. Its protein product is CASSSLAGVGYEQFF.

This chain connects TRBV11-3 to TRBJ2-1, with 8 bases matching TRBD2. The CDR3 is 16 residues long. Germline V gives CDR1 SGHNT, CDR2 YENEEA. J gave up 0 bases and V 0 bases, and 1 base lay outside the gene matches. CDR3 DNA sequence: TGTGCCAGCAGCTTAGACGGGACTAGCTCCTACAATGAGCAGTTCTTC. This codes for CASSLDGTSSYNEQFF.

This clone was detected once. The genes are TRBV4-3 and TRBJ2-1, with D possibly matching TRBD2 (5 bases). This CDR3 spans 16 amino acids. Germline V gives CDR1 LGHNA, CDR2 YSLEER. V was trimmed by 5 bases and J by 1 base, leaving 15 bases between them. The CDR3 nucleotides are TGCGCCAGCAGCTCCGATCGGGAAGGATCCTACAATGAGCAGTTCTTC. This codes for CASSSDREGSYNEQFF.

J is TRBJ2-7 and V is TRBV10-3; TRBD1 matches 9 bases. CDR1 is ENHRY and CDR2 is SYGVKD in the germline V gene. With 5 bases clipped from V and 3 bases from J, the junction kept 2 bases outside the gene matches. This CDR3 spans 13 amino acids. The CDR3 reads CAISQGQGYEQYF. The CDR3 coding sequence is TGTGCCATCAGTCAGGGACAGGGCTACGAGCAGTACTTC.

The chain carries TRBV7-9 and TRBJ2-3, with 11 bases that match TRBD2. Unmatched junction bases numbered 3, after V lost 5 bases and J lost 2 bases. From germline, CDR1 is SEHNR and CDR2 FQNEAQ (reference sequence). The CDR3 contains 15 residues. The DNA for the CDR3 is TGTGCCAGCAGCCTGACTAGCGGGGACACAGATACGCAGTATTTT. Protein sequence: CASSLTSGDTDTQYF.

This clone has just one count. V gene TRBV19 combines with J gene TRBJ1-2, with 8 bases that match TRBD1. The CDR3 runs to 14 residues. Germline V lookup: CDR1 LNHDA, CDR2 SQIVND (reference sequence). V gave up 7 bases and J gave up 2 bases; unmatched junction bases: 6. In DNA form, the CDR3 reads TGTGCCAGTAAGAGGACAGGGACAAACTATGGCTACACCTTC. Protein: CASKRTGTNYGYTF.

The V gene is TRBV19, the J gene TRBJ1-4, with 8 positions matching TRBD1. Trimming took 9 bases from V and 11 from J; bases not matched to a gene: 14. This CDR3 has 14 amino acids. Germline V gives CDR1 LNHDA, CDR2 SQIVND (reference sequence). Here the CDR3 DNA reads TGTGCCAGCCAGATAACAGGGGGATTGGAGAAACTGTTTTTT. Its translation: CASQITGGLEKLFF.

The V call is TRBV11-2, the J call TRBJ2-4, with 8 bases fitting TRBD1. CDR3 size: 15 residues. Germline V gives CDR1 SGHAT, CDR2 FQNNGV. The V and J ends lost 1 base and 5 bases, in that order; junction bases with no gene match: 4. The CDR3 region is CASSLAWGQENIQYF. CDR3 in DNA: TGTGCCAGCAGCTTAGCCTGGGGACAGGAAAACATTCAGTACTTC.

This clone was detected only once. V gene TRBV12-5 combines with J gene TRBJ2-5; unclear D gene. The CDR3 is 12 amino acids. V was shortened by 2 bases and J by 3 bases, with 4 bases between the two germline ends. Germline assignment: CDR1 LGHNT and CDR2 FRNRAP. DNA of the CDR3: TGTGCTAGTGGTTTGTTAGAAGAGACCCAGTACTTC. Translated, it gives CASGLLEETQYF. Full variable domain (outside the CDR3, taken from reference TRBV12-5 and TRBJ2-5): DARVTQTPRHKVTEMGQEVTMRCQPILGHNTVFWYRQTMMQGLELLAYFRNRAPLDDSGMPKDRFSAEMPDATLATLKIQPSEPRDSAVYFCASGLLEETQYFGPGTRLLVL.

The CDR3 nucleotides read TGTGCCAGCACCCGACAGGATACGAGGGGGAACACTGAAGCTTTCTTT. Protein product: CASTRQDTRGNTEAFF. The chain employs TRBV7-9 and TRBJ1-1; perhaps TRBD1 as D (6 bases). The CDR3 length is 16 residues. CDR1 is SEHNR and CDR2 is FQNEAQ in the germline V gene (reference sequence). The V and J ends lost 7 bases and 1 base respectively, with 19 bases between them.

V is TRBV11-2 and J is TRBJ1-1; 7 nucleotides line up with TRBD1. The V gene end was trimmed by 5 bases and the J gene end by 4 bases; junction bases not matched to a gene: 16. The CDR3 has 17 residues. Germline loops: CDR1 SGHAT, CDR2 FQNNGV. This CDR3 is CASSPPPAGRGVTEAFF. DNA of the CDR3: TGTGCCAGCAGCCCGCCCCCGGCAGGCAGGGGGGTCACTGAAGCTTTCTTT.

V and J are TRBV30 and TRBJ2-7; 7 bases agree with TRBD2. V lost 1 base to trimming and J lost 6 bases; unmatched junction nucleotides: 15. The CDR3 has 16 amino acids. From germline, CDR1 is GTSNPN and CDR2 SVGIG (reference sequence). The CDR3 DNA is TGTGCCTGGAGTGGAGCCCTATGGGGGGGTAAGGGCGAGCAGTACTTC. Translated: CAWSGALWGGKGEQYF. The full variable domain, its missing parts supplied by reference TRBV30 and TRBJ2-7, is SQTIHQWPATLVQPVGSPLSLECTVEGTSNPNLYWYRQAAGRGLQLLFYSVGIGQISSEVPQNLSASRPQDRQFILSSKKLLLSDSGFYLCAWSGALWGGKGEQYFGPGTRLTVT.

This rearrangement joins TRBV9 to TRBJ2-7; 8 positions match TRBD1. CDR1 is SGDLS and CDR2 is YYNGEE in the germline V gene. The CDR3 loop spans 15 amino acids. Losses at the gene ends were 3 bases for V and 1 base for J; bases not matched to a gene: 6. The CDR3 protein is CASSATGGTSYEQYF. CDR3 DNA sequence: TGTGCCAGCAGCGCAACAGGGGGTACTTCCTACGAGCAGTACTTC.

This chain connects TRBV6-6 to TRBJ1-5, with D perhaps matching TRBD1 (6 bases). Germline assignment: CDR1 MNHNY and CDR2 SVGAGI (reference sequence). Trimming pared 2 bases from V and 4 bases from J, leaving 12 bases between. This CDR3 region has 15 residues. CDR3: CASSYGDRTNQPQHF. Written as DNA, the CDR3 is TGTGCCAGCAGTTACGGTGACAGGACAAATCAGCCCCAGCATTTT.

This chain connects TRBV28 to TRBJ2-1; 15 bases map to TRBD2. With V trimmed by 5 bases and J by 1 base, 3 bases remained unmatched. This CDR3 spans 17 amino acids. Germline V gene data show CDR1 as MDHEN and CDR2 as SYDVKM. In DNA form, the CDR3 reads TGTGCCAGCAGTGGGGGACTAGCGGGAGGATCCTACAATGAGCAGTTCTTC. Its protein is CASSGGLAGGSYNEQFF.

V usage is TRBV27 and J usage is TRBJ1-4; possible D gene TRBD1, 5 bases. Trimming cost V 1 base and J 2 bases, with 11 bases left between them. The CDR3 has 16 residues. Germline V gene sequence: CDR1 MNHEY, CDR2 SMNVEV (reference sequence). In DNA, the CDR3 is TGTGCCAGCAGTTTATGGGCTGGGGGGACTAATGAAAAACTGTTTTTT. It yields the protein CASSLWAGGTNEKLFF.

In this sample, this clone turned up a few times. This chain links TRBV7-9 with TRBJ1-4; D is unresolved. The CDR3 totals 11 residues. The V gene lost 6 bases and the J gene lost 7 bases, with 6 bases spanning the gap. Germline CDR1 is SEHNR and CDR2 is FQNEAQ (reference sequence). CDR3 nucleotides: TGTGCCAGCAGAGGACTTGAAAAACTGTTTTTT. Translation: CASRGLEKLFF.

This chain links TRBV7-6 with TRBJ2-3; D might be TRBD1 (6 bases). Germline CDR1 and CDR2: SGHVS and FNYEAQ. The CDR3 loop spans 14 amino acids. The V and J ends lost 5 bases and 6 bases respectively, with 15 bases between them. CDR3 nucleotides: TGTGCCAGCAGCCCCCTAGGGGGTTTGGATACGCAGTATTTT. Translated, it gives CASSPLGGLDTQYF.

The chain joins TRBV5-1 to TRBJ2-3; 9 bases map to TRBD2. Per the germline V gene, CDR1 is SGHRS and CDR2 is YFSETQ. This CDR3 comprises 16 residues. Losses at the gene ends were 2 bases for V and 5 bases for J; bases not matched to a gene: 9. The CDR3 region is CASSFRSSGARDTQYF. The CDR3 DNA sequence: TGCGCCAGCAGCTTTAGGTCTAGCGGGGCTCGAGATACGCAGTATTTT.

This clone came up once. V usage is TRBV2 and J usage is TRBJ1-3; 7 bases are a match to TRBD1. The germline V gene encodes CDR1 SNHLY and CDR2 FYNNEI. J lost 8 bases, V lost 4 bases, and 5 bases had no gene match. The CDR3 contains 13 residues. The CDR3 DNA reads as TGTGCCAGCAGTGCAGACAGGGAGGACACCATATATTTT. Translating gives CASSADREDTIYF.

The V and J genes are TRBV6-5 and TRBJ1-2; 10 positions match TRBD1. The CDR3 contains 15 residues. Unmatched junction bases numbered 11, after V lost 6 bases and J lost 7 bases. Germline lookup yields CDR1 MNHEY and CDR2 SVGAGI. The CDR3 here is CASRRIGTGVSGYTF. For the CDR3, the DNA is TGTGCCAGCAGGCGAATCGGGACAGGGGTTTCTGGCTACACCTTC.

V and J are TRBV6-5 and TRBJ2-1; D unclear. Between the trimmed V and J ends, which lost 5 bases and 4 bases, there was a span of 6 bases. This CDR3 region has 12 residues. CDR1 and CDR2 from the germline V gene are MNHEY and SVGAGI. This CDR3 reads CASSLPYNEQFF. CDR3 nucleotides: TGTGCCAGCAGTCTTCCTTACAATGAGCAGTTCTTC.

The V call is TRBV6-6, the J call TRBJ2-3; 12 positions match TRBD2. V was pared by 5 bases and J by 4 bases, with 7 bases of the junction left unmatched. The CDR3 consists of 16 residues. Looked up from germline, CDR1 is MNHNY and CDR2 is SVGAGI (reference sequence). CDR3 in amino acids: CASSNPLAGGADTQYF. CDR3 in DNA: TGTGCCAGCAGTAACCCCCTAGCGGGAGGGGCAGATACGCAGTATTTT.